Below are 17 T cell receptor beta chains sequenced from a single sample in a study of blood T cell repertoires in COVID-19. Sequencing used immunoSEQ multiplex PCR; TCRdb keeps in-frame clones, though not all of them. Among tens of thousands of clones listed, 60% to 85% were seen once. The material sequenced was peripheral blood. The receptors stem from a human donor in a cohort sampled during active COVID-19.

The chain employs TRBV28 and TRBJ2-2; D remains unclear. The CDR3 has 14 amino acids. CDR1 is MDHEN, CDR2 SYDVKM, per germline. V lost 3 bases and J 1 base, leaving 6 bases between the germline ends. The CDR3: CASSFFRNTGELFF. The CDR3 region has the DNA TGTGCCAGCAGTTTCTTCAGGAACACCGGGGAGCTGTTTTTT.

This clone was picked up one time. Here the CDR3 DNA reads TGTGCCAGCAACTTTCCTCTAGCGGGGGCAAACACAGATACGCAGTATTTT. Protein: CASNFPLAGANTDTQYF. The chain joins TRBV28 to TRBJ2-3; 10 bases agree with TRBD2. The J segment lost 2 bases and the V segment lost 7 bases, leaving 12 bases of the junction unmatched. This CDR3 spans 17 amino acids. In germline, CDR1 is MDHEN, CDR2 SYDVKM.

CDR3 loop: CASSVGRGGYEQYF. CDR3 nucleotide sequence: TGTGCCAGCAGCGTAGGGAGGGGGGGGTACGAGCAGTACTTC. The chain recombines TRBV9 with TRBJ2-7; perhaps TRBD2 as D (7 bases). The germline V and J ends were trimmed by 0 bases and 4 bases, with 11 bases remaining between them. This CDR3 has 14 amino acids. The germline V gene encodes CDR1 SGDLS and CDR2 YYNGEE. Full variable domain (remainder filled in from reference TRBV9 and TRBJ2-7): DSGVTQTPKHLITATGQRVTLRCSPRSGDLSVYWYQQSLDQGLQFLIQYYNGEERAKGNILERFSAQQFPDLHSELNLSSLELGDSALYFCASSVGRGGYEQYFGPGTRLTVT.

This rearrangement joins TRBV5-1 to TRBJ1-4; D is perhaps TRBD1 (6 bases). Trimming removed 3 bases from V and 0 bases from J, with 6 bases in between. The CDR3 extends over 14 amino acids. Germline V lookup: CDR1 SGHRS, CDR2 YFSETQ. The CDR3 DNA follows: TGCGCCAGCAGCTGGACAGCAACTAATGAAAAACTGTTTTTT. Protein sequence: CASSWTATNEKLFF.

CDR3 sequence reads: CATSRDLLAGYSGANVLTF. The CDR3 DNA reads TGTGCCACCAGCAGAGATCTTCTAGCGGGTTACTCTGGGGCCAACGTCCTGACTTTC. The rearrangement links TRBV15 to TRBJ2-6; 8 bases agree with TRBD2. CDR3 length: 19 amino acids. The junction had 7 bases not matched to a gene; V was cut back by 0 bases and J by 0 bases. CDR1 is LNHNV and CDR2 is YYDKDF in the germline V gene (reference sequence).

This chain links TRBV5-5 with TRBJ1-6; a possible D gene is TRBD1 (5 bases). Germline CDR1 reads SGHKS; CDR2 reads YYEKEE (reference sequence). The CDR3 covers 16 residues. V was shortened by 4 bases and J by 0 bases, with 11 bases between the two germline ends. CDR3: CASSASGDSYNSPLHF. As DNA, the CDR3 is TGTGCCAGCAGCGCGTCGGGGGACTCCTATAATTCACCCCTCCACTTT.

The V call is TRBV27, the J call TRBJ2-2; 12 bases are a match to TRBD2. This CDR3 comprises 16 residues. V lost 5 bases to trimming and J lost 5 bases; unmatched junction nucleotides: 6. The germline gives CDR1 MNHEY, CDR2 SMNVEV (reference sequence). This chain's CDR3 is CASSPLAGGGTGELFF. The CDR3 DNA is TGTGCCAGCAGTCCGCTAGCGGGAGGGGGAACCGGGGAGCTGTTTTTT.

V and J are TRBV18 and TRBJ2-7, with D tentatively TRBD2 (7 bases). The V end lost 3 bases, the J end lost 2 bases, and 14 bases lay between the germline ends. The CDR3 is 15 amino acids. Per the germline V gene, CDR1 is KGHSH and CDR2 is LQKENI. The DNA for the CDR3 is TGTGCCAGCTCACCGGCCAAGGGGGGGACCTACGAGCAGTACTTC. This encodes CASSPAKGGTYEQYF.

This clone was counted once. The chain employs TRBV28 and TRBJ2-7, with a possible D match to TRBD1 (7 bases). V was shortened by 8 bases and J by 2 bases, with 25 bases between the two germline ends. The germline CDR1 and CDR2 sequences are MDHEN and SYDVKM. This CDR3 spans 17 amino acids. The CDR3 region is CASHTFTRGALTYEQYF. The CDR3 nucleotides are TGTGCCAGCCACACATTCACCAGGGGGGCTTTGACCTACGAGCAGTACTTC.

There are a few counts of this clone. J is TRBJ2-1 and V is TRBV7-8, with TRBD2 as a possible D gene (5 bases). This CDR3 is 15 amino acids long. Germline V gene lookup returns CDR1 SGHVS and CDR2 FQNEAQ. Trimming cost V 0 bases and J 2 bases, with 8 bases left between them. This CDR3 is CASSLASRAYNEQFF. The DNA for the CDR3 is TGTGCCAGCAGCTTAGCCTCGAGGGCCTACAATGAGCAGTTCTTC.

This chain joins TRBV11-2 and TRBJ2-2; 7 nucleotides match TRBD2. This CDR3 has 15 residues. Germline CDR1 reads SGHAT; CDR2 reads FQNNGV. The V segment lost 5 bases and the J segment 1 base; nucleotides outside the gene matches: 4. The CDR3 bases are TGTGCCAGCAGCGTTAGCGGGCTGAACACCGGGGAGCTGTTTTTT. Translating it yields CASSVSGLNTGELFF.

This clone was counted a single time. V and J are TRBV2 and TRBJ2-7; 8 bases fit TRBD1. In germline, CDR1 is SNHLY, CDR2 FYNNEI. V shed 4 bases and J 6 bases; nucleotides not matched to a gene: 8. CDR3 length: 14 residues. CDR3: CASSVVQGAAEQYF. CDR3 DNA sequence: TGTGCCAGCAGTGTGGTTCAGGGGGCCGCCGAGCAGTACTTC. The entire variable domain, with the rest obtained from reference TRBV2 and TRBJ2-7, is as follows: EPEVTQTPSHQVTQMGQEVILRCVPISNHLYFYWYRQILGQKVEFLVSFYNNEISEKSEIFDDQFSVERPDGSNFTLKIRSTKLEDSAMYFCASSVVQGAAEQYFGPGTRLTVT.

This clone was counted many times. The gene calls are TRBV28 and TRBJ2-2, with unresolved D. The CDR3 runs to 14 residues. V gave up 6 bases and J gave up 6 bases, with 14 bases separating them. Germline loops: CDR1 MDHEN, CDR2 SYDVKM. DNA of the CDR3: TGTGCCAGCAGCCCCCCGGCCGAGGCCGGGGAGCTGTTTTTT. Protein product: CASSPPAEAGELFF.

The chain has TRBV28 and TRBJ2-3; 7 bases are shared with TRBD1. Germline assignment: CDR1 MDHEN and CDR2 SYDVKM. This CDR3 comprises 15 residues. V was clipped by 3 bases and J by 0 bases; unmatched bases: 3. Here the CDR3 reads CASSLGQTSTDTQYF. CDR3 DNA: TGTGCCAGCAGTTTGGGACAGACTAGCACAGATACGCAGTATTTT.

The V and J genes are TRBV28 and TRBJ1-2; perhaps TRBD1 as D (5 bases). The V end lost 3 bases, the J end lost 2 bases, and 10 bases lay between the germline ends. There are 14 residues in the CDR3. Germline V CDR1 and CDR2: MDHEN, SYDVKM. CDR3 residues: CASSFVAGNYGYTF. As DNA, the CDR3 is TGTGCCAGCAGTTTCGTGGCAGGGAACTATGGCTACACCTTC.

This clone has only a few counts. The CDR3: CASSSGTGGAVYGYTF. CDR3 DNA sequence: TGTGCCAGCAGCTCAGGGACAGGGGGCGCAGTCTATGGCTACACCTTC. V and J are TRBV7-9 and TRBJ1-2; 12 positions agree with TRBD1. The germline V gene encodes CDR1 SEHNR and CDR2 FQNEAQ (reference sequence). V lost 4 bases to trimming and J lost 4 bases; unmatched junction nucleotides: 7. The CDR3 length is 16 residues.

The V and J genes are TRBV28 and TRBJ2-1; 8 bases align to TRBD2. Trimming cost V 2 bases and J 0 bases; bases outside gene matches: 12. The length of the CDR3 is 19 residues. The germline gives CDR1 MDHEN, CDR2 SYDVKM. CDR3 sequence: CASSLRGLLADISYNEQFF. DNA of the CDR3: TGTGCCAGCAGTTTAAGAGGGTTACTAGCGGATATCTCCTACAATGAGCAGTTCTTC.